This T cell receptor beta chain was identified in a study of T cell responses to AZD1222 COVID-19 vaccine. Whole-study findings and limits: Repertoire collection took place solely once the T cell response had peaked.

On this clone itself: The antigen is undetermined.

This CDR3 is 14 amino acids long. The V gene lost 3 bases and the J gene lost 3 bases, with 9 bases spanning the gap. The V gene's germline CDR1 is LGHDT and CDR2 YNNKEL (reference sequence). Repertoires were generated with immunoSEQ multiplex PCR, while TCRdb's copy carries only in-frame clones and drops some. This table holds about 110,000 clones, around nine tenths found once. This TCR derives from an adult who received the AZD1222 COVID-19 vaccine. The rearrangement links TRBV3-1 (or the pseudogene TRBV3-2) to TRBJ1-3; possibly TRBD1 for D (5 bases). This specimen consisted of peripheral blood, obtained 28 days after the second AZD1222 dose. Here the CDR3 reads CASSQGGYGNTIYF. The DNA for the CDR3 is TGTGCCAGCAGCCAGGGGGGGTATGGAAACACCATATATTTT.